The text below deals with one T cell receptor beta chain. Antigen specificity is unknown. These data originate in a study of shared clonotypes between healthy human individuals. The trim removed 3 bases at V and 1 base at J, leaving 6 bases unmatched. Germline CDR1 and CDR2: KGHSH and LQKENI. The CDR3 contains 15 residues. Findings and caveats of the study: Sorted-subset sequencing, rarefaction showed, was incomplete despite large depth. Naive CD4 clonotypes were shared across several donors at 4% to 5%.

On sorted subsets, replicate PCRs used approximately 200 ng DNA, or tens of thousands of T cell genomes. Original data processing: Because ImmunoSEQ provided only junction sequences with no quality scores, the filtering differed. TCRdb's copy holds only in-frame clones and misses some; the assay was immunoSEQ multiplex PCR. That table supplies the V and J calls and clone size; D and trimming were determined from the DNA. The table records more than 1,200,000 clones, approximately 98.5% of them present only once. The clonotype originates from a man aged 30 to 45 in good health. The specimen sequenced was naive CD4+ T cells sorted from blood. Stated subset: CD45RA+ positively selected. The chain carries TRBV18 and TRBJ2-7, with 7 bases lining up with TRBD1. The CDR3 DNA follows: TGTGCCAGCTCACCTACTCCGGGACAGTCCTACGAGCAGTACTTC. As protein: CASSPTPGQSYEQYF.